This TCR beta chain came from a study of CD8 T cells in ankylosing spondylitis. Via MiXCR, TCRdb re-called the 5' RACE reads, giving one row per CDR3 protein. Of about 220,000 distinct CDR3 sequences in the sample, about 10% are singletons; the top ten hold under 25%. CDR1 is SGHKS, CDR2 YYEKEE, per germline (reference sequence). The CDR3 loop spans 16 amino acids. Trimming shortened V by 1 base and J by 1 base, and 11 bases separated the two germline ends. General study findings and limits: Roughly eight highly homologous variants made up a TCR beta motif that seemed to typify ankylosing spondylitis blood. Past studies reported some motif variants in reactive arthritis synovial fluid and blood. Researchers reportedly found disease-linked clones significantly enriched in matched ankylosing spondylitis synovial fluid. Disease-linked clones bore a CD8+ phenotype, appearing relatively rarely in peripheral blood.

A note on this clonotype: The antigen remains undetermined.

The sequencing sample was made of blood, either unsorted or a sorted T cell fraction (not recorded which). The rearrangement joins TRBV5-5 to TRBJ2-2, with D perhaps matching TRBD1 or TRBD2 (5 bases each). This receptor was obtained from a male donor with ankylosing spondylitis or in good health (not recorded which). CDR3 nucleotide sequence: TGTGCCAGCAGCTTGCGAGGGGCCCAGAACACCGGGGAGCTGTTTTTT. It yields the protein CASSLRGAQNTGELFF. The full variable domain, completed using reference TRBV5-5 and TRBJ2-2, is DAGVTQSPTHLIKTRGQQVTLRCSPISGHKSVSWYQQVLGQGPQFIFQYYEKEERGRGNFPDRFSARQFPNYSSELNVNALLLGDSALYLCASSLRGAQNTGELFFGEGSRLTVL.